This T cell receptor (beta chain) stems from a study of cytomegalovirus exposure and HLA in healthy donors. Points on this clone: Antigen specificity is unknown.

PCR used 60 Vbeta primers and 13 Jbeta primers. TCRdb keeps only in-frame clones here, not all; method: immunoSEQ multiplex PCR. The sample has over 200,000 clones, more than 75% seen once. Study-level findings and limits: Several of the most significant clusters appeared linked to common viral pathogens, based on a later analysis.

CDR3 size: 13 residues. Germline loops: CDR1 SGHTA, CDR2 FQGNSA. V dropped 2 bases and J dropped 5 bases, with 10 bases sitting between them. The chain combines TRBV7-2 with TRBJ2-7; a possible D gene is TRBD1 (6 bases). The receptor was derived from a male donor in good health and CMV-seronegative. Sequencing was performed on PBMCs. The CDR3 DNA reads TGTGCCAGCAGCTTATTGTACAGGGACGAGCAGTACTTC. It specifies CASSLLYRDEQYF. Full variable domain (missing parts from reference TRBV7-2 and TRBJ2-7): GAGVSQSPSNKVTEKGKDVELRCDPISGHTALYWYRQSLGQGLEFLIYFQGNSAPDKSGLPSDRFSAERTGGSVSTLTIQRTQQEDSAVYLCASSLLYRDEQYFGPGTRLTVT.